This T cell receptor beta chain originates from a study of blood T cell repertoires in COVID-19. Study summary: PBMCs, B-cell-depleted T cells, or T cells were the source of the cDNA or gDNA that made up the material.

Trimming at V came to 3 bases and at J to 6 bases, leaving 9 bases not matched to a gene. The length of the CDR3 is 16 residues. The germline CDR1 and CDR2 sequences are MNHEY and SVGAGI. This clone has just one count. As originally analysed: Reference gene primer amplification gave estimated nucleated cell counts. TCRdb's copy holds only in-frame clones and misses some; the assay was immunoSEQ multiplex PCR. The V and J calls and clone size are taken from that table; D and trimming were inferred from the DNA. The table has about 73,000 clones, 75% to 90% seen once. This chain connects TRBV6-5 to TRBJ2-2, with 8 nucleotides matching TRBD1. The sequence came from a man at least 80 years old with acute or convalescent COVID-19. The sequenced sample consisted of peripheral blood. CDR3 region: CASSYGAGGLAGELFF. CDR3 sequence (DNA): TGTGCCAGCAGTTATGGGGCAGGGGGCCTAGCCGGGGAGCTGTTTTTT.